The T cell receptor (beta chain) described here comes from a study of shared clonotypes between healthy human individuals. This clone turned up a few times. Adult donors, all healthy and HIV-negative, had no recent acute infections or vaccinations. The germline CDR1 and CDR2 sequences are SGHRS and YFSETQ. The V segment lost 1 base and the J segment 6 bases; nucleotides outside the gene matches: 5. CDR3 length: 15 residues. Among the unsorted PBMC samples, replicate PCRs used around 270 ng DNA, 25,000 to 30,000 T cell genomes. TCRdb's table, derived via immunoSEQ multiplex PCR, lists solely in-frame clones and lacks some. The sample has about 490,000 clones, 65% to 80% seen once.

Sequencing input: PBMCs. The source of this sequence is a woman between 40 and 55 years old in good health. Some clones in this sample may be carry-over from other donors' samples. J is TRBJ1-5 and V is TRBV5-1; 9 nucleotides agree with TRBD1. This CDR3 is CASSLSTGGGQPQHF. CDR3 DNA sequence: TGCGCCAGCAGCTTGTCAACAGGGGGCGGTCAGCCCCAGCATTTT.